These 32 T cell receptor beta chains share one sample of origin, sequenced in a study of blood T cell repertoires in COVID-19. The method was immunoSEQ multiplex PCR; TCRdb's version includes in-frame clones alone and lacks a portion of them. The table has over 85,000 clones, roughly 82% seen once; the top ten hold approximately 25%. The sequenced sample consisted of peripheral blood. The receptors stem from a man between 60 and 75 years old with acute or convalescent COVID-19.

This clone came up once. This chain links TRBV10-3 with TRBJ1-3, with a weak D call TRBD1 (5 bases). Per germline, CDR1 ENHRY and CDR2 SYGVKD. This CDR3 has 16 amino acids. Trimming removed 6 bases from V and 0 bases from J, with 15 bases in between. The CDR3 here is CAIRDPGQSSGNTIYF. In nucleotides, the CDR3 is TGTGCCATCAGAGACCCTGGACAAAGCTCTGGAAACACCATATATTTT.

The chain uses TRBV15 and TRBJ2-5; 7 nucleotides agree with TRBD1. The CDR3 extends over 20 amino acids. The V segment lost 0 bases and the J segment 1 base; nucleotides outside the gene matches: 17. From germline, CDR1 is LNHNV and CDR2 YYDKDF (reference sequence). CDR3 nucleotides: TGTGCCACCAGCAGAGATCCCACTACCGGGACAGTGAGCATCCAAGAGACCCAGTACTTC. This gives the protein CATSRDPTTGTVSIQETQYF. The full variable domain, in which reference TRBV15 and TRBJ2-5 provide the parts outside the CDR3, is DAMVIQNPRYQVTQFGKPVTLSCSQTLNHNVMYWYQQKSSQAPKLLFHYYDKDFNNEADTPDNFQSRRPNTSFCFLDIRSPGLGDTAMYLCATSRDPTTGTVSIQETQYFGPGTRLLVL.

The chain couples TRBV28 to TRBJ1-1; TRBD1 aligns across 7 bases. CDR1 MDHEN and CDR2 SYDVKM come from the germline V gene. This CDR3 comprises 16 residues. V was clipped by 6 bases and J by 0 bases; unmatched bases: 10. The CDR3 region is CASRTPRGTVNTEAFF. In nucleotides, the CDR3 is TGTGCCAGCAGAACGCCACGCGGGACAGTGAACACTGAAGCTTTCTTT.

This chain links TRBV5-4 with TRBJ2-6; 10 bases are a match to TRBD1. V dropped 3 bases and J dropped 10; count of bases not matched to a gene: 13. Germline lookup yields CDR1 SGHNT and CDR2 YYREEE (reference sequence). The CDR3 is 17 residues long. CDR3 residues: CASSYPGTGALRNVLTF. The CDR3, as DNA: TGTGCCAGCAGCTATCCAGGGACAGGGGCCCTGAGGAACGTCCTGACTTTC. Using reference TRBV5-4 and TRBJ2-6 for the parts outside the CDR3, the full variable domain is ETGVTQSPTHLIKTRGQQVTLRCSSQSGHNTVSWYQQALGQGPQFIFQYYREEENGRGNFPPRFSGLQFPNYSSELNVNALELDDSALYLCASSYPGTGALRNVLTFGAGSRLTVL.

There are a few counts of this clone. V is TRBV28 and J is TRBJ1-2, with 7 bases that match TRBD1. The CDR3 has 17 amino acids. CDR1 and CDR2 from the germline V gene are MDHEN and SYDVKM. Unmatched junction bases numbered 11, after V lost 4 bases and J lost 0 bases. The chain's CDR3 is CASSSPGQLISNYGYTF. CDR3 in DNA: TGTGCCAGCAGTTCCCCGGGACAGCTAATATCTAACTATGGCTACACCTTC.

The CDR3 coding sequence is TGTGCCAGCGAGCGAGGGTTAAGGAATCAGCCCCAGCATTTT. This gives the protein CASERGLRNQPQHF. V and J are TRBV2 and TRBJ1-5; no reliable D call. V was cut by 8 bases and J by 4 bases, with 15 bases left in between. The CDR3 runs to 14 residues. Germline CDR1 reads SNHLY; CDR2 reads FYNNEI. The entire variable domain, with the rest obtained from reference TRBV2 and TRBJ1-5, is as follows: EPEVTQTPSHQVTQMGQEVILRCVPISNHLYFYWYRQILGQKVEFLVSFYNNEISEKSEIFDDQFSVERPDGSNFTLKIRSTKLEDSAMYFCASERGLRNQPQHFGDGTRLSIL.

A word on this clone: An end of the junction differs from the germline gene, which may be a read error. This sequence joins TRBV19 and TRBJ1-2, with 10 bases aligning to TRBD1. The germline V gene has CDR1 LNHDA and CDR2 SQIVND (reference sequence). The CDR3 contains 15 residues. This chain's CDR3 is CASSISGQGTYDYTF. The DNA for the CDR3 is TGTGCCAGTAGTATTTCGGGACAGGGGACCTATGACTACACCTTC.

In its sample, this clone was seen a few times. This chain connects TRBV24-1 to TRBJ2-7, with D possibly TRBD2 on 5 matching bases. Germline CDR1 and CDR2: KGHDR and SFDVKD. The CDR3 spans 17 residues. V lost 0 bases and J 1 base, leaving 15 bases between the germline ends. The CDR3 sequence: CATSDLEGTLPSYEQYF. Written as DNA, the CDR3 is TGTGCCACCAGTGATTTGGAGGGTACGCTTCCTTCCTACGAGCAGTACTTC.

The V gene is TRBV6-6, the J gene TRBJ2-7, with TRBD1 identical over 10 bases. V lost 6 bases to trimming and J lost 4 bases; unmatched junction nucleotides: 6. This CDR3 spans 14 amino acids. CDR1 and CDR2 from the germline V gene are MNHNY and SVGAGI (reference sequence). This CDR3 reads CASSLDRGRYEQYF. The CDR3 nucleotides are TGTGCCAGCAGCCTCGACAGGGGGCGTTACGAGCAGTACTTC.

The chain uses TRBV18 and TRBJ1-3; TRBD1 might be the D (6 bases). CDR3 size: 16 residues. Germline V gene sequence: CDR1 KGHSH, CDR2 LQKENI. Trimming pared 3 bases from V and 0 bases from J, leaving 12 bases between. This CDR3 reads CASSPSDSHSGNTIYF. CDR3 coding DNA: TGTGCCAGCTCACCGTCGGACAGTCACTCTGGAAACACCATATATTTT.

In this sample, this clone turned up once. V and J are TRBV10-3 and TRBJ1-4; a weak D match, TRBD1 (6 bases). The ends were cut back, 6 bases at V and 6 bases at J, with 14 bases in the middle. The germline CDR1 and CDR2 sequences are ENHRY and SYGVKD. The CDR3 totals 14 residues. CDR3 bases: TGTGCCATCAGCAGTACAGGGAGGGATGAAAAACTGTTTTTT. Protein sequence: CAISSTGRDEKLFF.

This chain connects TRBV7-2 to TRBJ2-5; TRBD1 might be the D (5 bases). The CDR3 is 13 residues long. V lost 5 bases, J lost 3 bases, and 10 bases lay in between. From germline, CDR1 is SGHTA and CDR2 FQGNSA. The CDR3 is CASSQYRKETQYF. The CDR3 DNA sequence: TGTGCCAGCAGCCAGTACAGGAAAGAGACCCAGTACTTC.

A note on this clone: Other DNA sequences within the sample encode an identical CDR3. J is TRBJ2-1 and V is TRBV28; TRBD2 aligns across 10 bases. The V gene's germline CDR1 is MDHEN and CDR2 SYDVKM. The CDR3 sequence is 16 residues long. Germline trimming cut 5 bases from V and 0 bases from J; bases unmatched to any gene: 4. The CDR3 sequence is CASSPLAGSSYNEQFF. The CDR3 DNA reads TGTGCCAGCAGTCCACTAGCGGGGAGCTCCTACAATGAGCAGTTCTTC. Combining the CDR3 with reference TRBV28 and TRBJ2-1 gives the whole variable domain DVKVTQSSRYLVKRTGEKVFLECVQDMDHENMFWYRQDPGLGLRLIYFSYDVKMKEKGDIPEGYSVSREKKERFSLILESASTNQTSMYLCASSPLAGSSYNEQFFGPGTRLTVL.

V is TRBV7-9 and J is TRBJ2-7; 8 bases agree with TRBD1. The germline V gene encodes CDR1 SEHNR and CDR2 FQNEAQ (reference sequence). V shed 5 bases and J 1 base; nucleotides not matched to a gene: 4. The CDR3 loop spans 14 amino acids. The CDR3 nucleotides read TGTGCCAGCAGCACGAACAGGGGGTCCTACGAGCAGTACGTC. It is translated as CASSTNRGSYEQYV.

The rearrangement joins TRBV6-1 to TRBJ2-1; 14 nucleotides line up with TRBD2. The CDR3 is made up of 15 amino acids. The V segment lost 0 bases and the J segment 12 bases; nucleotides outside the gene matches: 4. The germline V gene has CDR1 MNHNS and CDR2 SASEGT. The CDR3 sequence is CASSEATSGGAWQFF. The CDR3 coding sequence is TGTGCCAGCAGTGAAGCGACTAGCGGGGGGGCGTGGCAGTTCTTC.

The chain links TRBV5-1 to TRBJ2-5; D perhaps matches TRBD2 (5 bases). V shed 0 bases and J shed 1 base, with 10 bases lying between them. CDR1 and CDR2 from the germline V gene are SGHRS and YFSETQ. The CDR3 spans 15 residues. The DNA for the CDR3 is TGCGCCAGCAGCTTGGGTATTGCGGGCCAAGAGACCCAGTACTTC. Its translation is CASSLGIAGQETQYF.

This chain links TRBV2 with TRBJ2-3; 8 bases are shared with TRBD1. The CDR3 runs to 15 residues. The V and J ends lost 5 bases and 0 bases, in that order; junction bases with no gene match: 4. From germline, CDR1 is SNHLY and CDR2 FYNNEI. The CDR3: CASSPTGGSTDTQYF. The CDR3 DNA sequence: TGTGCCAGCAGTCCTACAGGGGGGAGCACAGATACGCAGTATTTT. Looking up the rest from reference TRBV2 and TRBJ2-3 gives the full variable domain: EPEVTQTPSHQVTQMGQEVILRCVPISNHLYFYWYRQILGQKVEFLVSFYNNEISEKSEIFDDQFSVERPDGSNFTLKIRSTKLEDSAMYFCASSPTGGSTDTQYFGPGTRLTVL.

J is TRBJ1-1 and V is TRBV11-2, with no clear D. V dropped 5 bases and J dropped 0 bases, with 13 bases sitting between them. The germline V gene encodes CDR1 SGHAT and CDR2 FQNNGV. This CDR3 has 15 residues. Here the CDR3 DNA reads TGTGCCAGCAGCGGGCGAGTGGCGCTGAACACTGAAGCTTTCTTT. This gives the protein CASSGRVALNTEAFF.

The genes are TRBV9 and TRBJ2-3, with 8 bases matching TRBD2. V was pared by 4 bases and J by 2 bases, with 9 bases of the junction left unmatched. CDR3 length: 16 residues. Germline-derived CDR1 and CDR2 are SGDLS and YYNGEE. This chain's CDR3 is CASSPGLAPNTDTQYF. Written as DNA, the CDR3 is TGTGCCAGCAGCCCAGGACTAGCTCCTAACACAGATACGCAGTATTTT.

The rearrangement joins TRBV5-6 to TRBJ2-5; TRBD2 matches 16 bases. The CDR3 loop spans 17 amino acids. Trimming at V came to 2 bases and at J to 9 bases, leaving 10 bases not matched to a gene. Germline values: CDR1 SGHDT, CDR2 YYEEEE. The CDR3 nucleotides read TGTGCCAGCAGCTTAACCGGGACTAGCGGGGGGGGTCGTGCCCAGTACTTC. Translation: CASSLTGTSGGGRAQYF.

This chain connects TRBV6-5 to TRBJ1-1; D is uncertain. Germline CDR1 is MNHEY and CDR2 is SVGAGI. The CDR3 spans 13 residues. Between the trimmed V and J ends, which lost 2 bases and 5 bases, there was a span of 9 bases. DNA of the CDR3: TGTGCCAGCAGTTACGTGGTCCTAACTGAAGCTTTCTTT. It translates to CASSYVVLTEAFF.

Here the CDR3 DNA reads TGTGCCATCAGTGAGCAGGACAGGGGGAACACTGAAGCTTTCTTT. Protein: CAISEQDRGNTEAFF. This sequence joins TRBV10-3 and TRBJ1-1, with 9 bases identical to TRBD1. The V segment lost 2 bases and the J segment 1 base; nucleotides outside the gene matches: 2. This CDR3 spans 15 amino acids. In germline, CDR1 is ENHRY, CDR2 SYGVKD.

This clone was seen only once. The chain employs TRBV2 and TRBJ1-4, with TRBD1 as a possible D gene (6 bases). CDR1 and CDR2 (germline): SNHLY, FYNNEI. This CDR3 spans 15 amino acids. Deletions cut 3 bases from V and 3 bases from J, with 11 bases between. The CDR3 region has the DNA TGTGCCAGCAGTGATCACAGGGCTGCTAATGAAAAACTGTTTTTT. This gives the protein CASSDHRAANEKLFF.

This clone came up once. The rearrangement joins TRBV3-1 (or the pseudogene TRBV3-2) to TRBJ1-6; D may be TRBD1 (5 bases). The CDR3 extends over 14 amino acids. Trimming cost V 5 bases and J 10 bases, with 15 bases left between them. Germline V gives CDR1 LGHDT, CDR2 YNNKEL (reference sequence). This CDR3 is CASSVQGRGSPLHF. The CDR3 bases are TGTGCCAGCAGCGTTCAGGGAAGAGGATCACCCCTCCACTTT.

For the CDR3, the DNA is TGTGCCAGCAGCTCGACAGATAATCAGCCCCAGCATTTT. It translates to CASSSTDNQPQHF. The chain employs TRBV11-2 and TRBJ1-5; a weak D match, TRBD1 (5 bases). The length of the CDR3 is 13 residues. CDR1 is SGHAT and CDR2 is FQNNGV in the germline V gene. Between the trimmed V and J ends, which lost 4 bases and 4 bases, there was a span of 8 bases.

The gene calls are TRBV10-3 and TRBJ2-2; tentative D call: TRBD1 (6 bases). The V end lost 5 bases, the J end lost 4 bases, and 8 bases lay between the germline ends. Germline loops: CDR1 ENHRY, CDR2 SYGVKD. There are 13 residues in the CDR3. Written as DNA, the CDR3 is TGTGCCATCAGTTCACAGGGCACCGGGGAGCTGTTTTTT. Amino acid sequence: CAISSQGTGELFF.

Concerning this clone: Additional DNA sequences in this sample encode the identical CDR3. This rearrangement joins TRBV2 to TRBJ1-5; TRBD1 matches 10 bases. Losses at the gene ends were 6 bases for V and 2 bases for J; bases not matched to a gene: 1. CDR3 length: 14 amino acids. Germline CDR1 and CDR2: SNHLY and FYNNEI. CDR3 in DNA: TGTGCCAGCAGCGGGACAGGGGGCAATCAGCCCCAGCATTTT. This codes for CASSGTGGNQPQHF.

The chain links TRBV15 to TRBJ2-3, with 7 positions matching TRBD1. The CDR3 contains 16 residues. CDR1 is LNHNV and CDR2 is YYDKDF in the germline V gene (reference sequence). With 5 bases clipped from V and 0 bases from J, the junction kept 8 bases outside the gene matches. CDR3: CATSSRTGRSTDTQYF. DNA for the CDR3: TGTGCCACCAGCTCTAGGACAGGTCGAAGCACAGATACGCAGTATTTT.

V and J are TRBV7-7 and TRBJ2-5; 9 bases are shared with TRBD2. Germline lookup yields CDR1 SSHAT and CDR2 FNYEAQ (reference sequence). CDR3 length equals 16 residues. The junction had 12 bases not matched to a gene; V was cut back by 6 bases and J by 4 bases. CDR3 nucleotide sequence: TGTGCCAGCAGTTCCAGCGGGGGGCCTGGGTTAGAGACCCAGTACTTC. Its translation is CASSSSGGPGLETQYF.

CDR3 in DNA: TGTGCCAGCAGCTGGAGCGGGCAGACAGATACGCAGTATTTT. Translating it yields CASSWSGQTDTQYF. V and J are TRBV7-9 and TRBJ2-3; perhaps TRBD2 as D (6 bases). There are 14 residues in the CDR3. CDR1 is SEHNR and CDR2 is FQNEAQ in the germline V gene (reference sequence). Trimming removed 4 bases from V and 3 bases from J, with 11 bases in between.

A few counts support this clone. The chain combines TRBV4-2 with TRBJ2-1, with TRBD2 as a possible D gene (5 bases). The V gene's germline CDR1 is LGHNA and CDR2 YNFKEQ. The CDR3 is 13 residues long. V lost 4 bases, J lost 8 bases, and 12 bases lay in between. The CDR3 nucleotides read TGTGCCAGCAGCCCACTAGGCCGGTATGAGCAGTTCTTC. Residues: CASSPLGRYEQFF.

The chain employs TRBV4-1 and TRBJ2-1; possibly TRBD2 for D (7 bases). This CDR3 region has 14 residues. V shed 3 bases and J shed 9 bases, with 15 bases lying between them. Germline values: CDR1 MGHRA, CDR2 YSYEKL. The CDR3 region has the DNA TGCGCCAGCAGCCAGGGGGGGGCTAGGCGTGAGCAGTTCTTC. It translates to CASSQGGARREQFF.